This paragraph covers one T cell receptor beta chain sequence. Its target is unknown. The source of the sample is a study of cytomegalovirus exposure and HLA in healthy donors. Study outcomes and limitations: Later analysis suggested links between common viral pathogens and several top significant clusters. The study reported that TCR beta sequences accurately predicted HLA-A and HLA-B alleles in most subjects. Most TCR sequences showed up rarely, but some public TCRs showed up in many donors.

The PCR employed 60 Vbeta primers together with 13 Jbeta primers. TCRdb keeps only in-frame clones here, not all; method: immunoSEQ multiplex PCR. This repertoire shows 150,000 to 200,000 clones, 75% to 85% found once; its top ten account for under 7.5%. The TCR was taken from a man aged 25-45 years in good health and CMV-seropositive. Sequences were obtained from PBMCs.

CDR3 region: CASSQSGLGGYTF. CDR3 nucleotide sequence: TGTGCCAGCAGCCAATCAGGGTTGGGTGGCTACACCTTC. The chain is built from TRBV4-2 and TRBJ1-2; D possibly corresponds to TRBD1 (5 bases). This CDR3 comprises 13 residues. V lost 2 bases to trimming and J lost 7 bases, with 11 bases between them. From germline, CDR1 is LGHNA and CDR2 YNFKEQ.